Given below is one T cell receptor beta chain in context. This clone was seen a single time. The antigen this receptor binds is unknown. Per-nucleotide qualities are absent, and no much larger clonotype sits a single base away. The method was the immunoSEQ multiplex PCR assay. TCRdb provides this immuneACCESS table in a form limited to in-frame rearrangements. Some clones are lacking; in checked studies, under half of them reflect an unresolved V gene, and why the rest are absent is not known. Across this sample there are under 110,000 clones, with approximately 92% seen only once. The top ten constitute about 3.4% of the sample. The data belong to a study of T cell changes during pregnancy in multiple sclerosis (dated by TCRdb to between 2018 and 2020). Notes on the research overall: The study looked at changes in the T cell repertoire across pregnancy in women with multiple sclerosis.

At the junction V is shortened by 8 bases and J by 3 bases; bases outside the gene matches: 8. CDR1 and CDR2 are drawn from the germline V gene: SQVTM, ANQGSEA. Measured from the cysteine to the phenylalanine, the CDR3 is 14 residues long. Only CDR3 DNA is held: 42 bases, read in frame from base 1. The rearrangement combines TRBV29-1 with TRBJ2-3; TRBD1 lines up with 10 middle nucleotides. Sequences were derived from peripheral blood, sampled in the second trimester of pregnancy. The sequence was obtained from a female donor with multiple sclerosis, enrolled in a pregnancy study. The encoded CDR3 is CSFWTGGQTDTQYF. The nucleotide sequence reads TGCAGCTTTTGGACAGGGGGACAGACAGATACGCAGTATTTT.